The text below deals with one T cell receptor (beta chain). The record originates from a study of Tregs in tolerant kidney transplant recipients. Sequenced by immunoSEQ multiplex PCR; TCRdb stores in-frame clones only, minus some. The table lists roughly 66,000 clones, 80% to 95% of them singletons, with 10% to 11% in the top ten. V lost 4 bases and J 3 bases, leaving 10 bases between the germline ends. The CDR3 extends over 13 amino acids. Germline CDR1 SNHLY, CDR2 FYNNEI. The chain links TRBV2 to TRBJ2-7; D may be TRBD1 (6 bases). This TCR was recovered from a human donor who received a combined kidney and bone marrow transplant. Here the sequenced sample was CD8+ T cells from blood, taken before the transplant. CDR3 loop: CASSAGVFYEQYF. CDR3 sequence (DNA): TGTGCCAGCAGTGCAGGGGTTTTCTACGAGCAGTACTTC.